This T cell receptor (beta chain) was profiled in a study of T-cell memory formation after mild COVID-19. The CDR3 loop spans 14 amino acids. The V segment lost 8 bases and the J segment 1 base; nucleotides outside the gene matches: 7. Germline V gene sequence: CDR1 SEHNR, CDR2 FQNEAQ (reference sequence). Sample barcodes and UMIs were carried by the TCR alpha and TCR beta cDNA libraries that 5'RACE generated with constant-segment primers. TCRdb re-called the 5' RACE reads through MiXCR, storing one row per CDR3 protein. Of more than 150,000 distinct CDR3 sequences detected, 20% to 25% appear once; the ten largest clones hold about 21%. Overall study findings and caveats: Still unconfirmed is whether the second-wave clones peaking on day 37 recognized SARS-CoV-2. Clones that contracted from day 15 to 85 had balanced CD4/CD8; later expanders were CD4+ biased. Pre-infection memory contained some responding clones, which suggested that cross-reactive memory had joined.

On this clonotype: Its antigen is undetermined.

J is TRBJ2-7 and V is TRBV7-9, with TRBD1 matching over 8 bases. The sequencing sample was made of PBMCs or a T cell subset sorted from them (not recorded which). The receptor was isolated from an adult woman who had mild COVID-19 (a few samples of this study predate the infection). Cell type and time point are not known. DNA for the CDR3: TGTGCCAGCGTAAGAGGACAGGGATCCTACGAGCAGTACTTC. Translation gives CASVRGQGSYEQYF. Supplemented by reference TRBV7-9 and TRBJ2-7, the full variable domain reads DTGVSQNPRHKITKRGQNVTFRCDPISEHNRLYWYRQTLGQGPEFLTYFQNEAQLEKSRLLSDRFSAERPKGSFSTLEIQRTEQGDSAMYLCASVRGQGSYEQYFGPGTRLTVT.